This T cell receptor (beta chain) was sequenced for a study of technical replicates of blood from several donors. Assay: immunoSEQ multiplex PCR; the TCRdb copy retains only in-frame clones and omits some. Seen here are some 96,000 clones, about 94% observed once, and the top ten hold roughly 0.22%. The origin of this receptor is a human donor in good health. The source material was T cells isolated from PBMCs.

CDR3 bases: TGTGCCACCAGCAGGTTCTCCGGGACTAGCGGGGGCCTCTCCTACAATGAGCAGTTCTTC. Its protein product is CATSRFSGTSGGLSYNEQFF. The chain is built from TRBV15 and TRBJ2-1; 14 nucleotides line up with TRBD2. Germline trimming cut 3 bases from V and 0 bases from J; bases unmatched to any gene: 10. Germline CDR1 LNHNV, CDR2 YYDKDF (reference sequence). The CDR3 is made up of 20 amino acids.